This T cell receptor (beta chain) was retrieved from a study of blood T cell repertoires in COVID-19. Germline CDR1 is MGHDK and CDR2 is SYGVNS. The CDR3 spans 17 residues. Unmatched junction bases numbered 13, after V lost 4 bases and J lost 5 bases. The protocol was immunoSEQ multiplex PCR, while the TCRdb copy is restricted to in-frame clones and leaves out a portion. This repertoire shows hundreds of thousands of clones, more than 85% found once; its top ten account for 1%. The gene calls are TRBV25-1 and TRBJ1-4; 7 bases fit TRBD1. This TCR derives from a woman aged 25 to 39 who had recovered from COVID-19. The material sequenced was PBMCs or T cells enriched from blood (not recorded which). The CDR3 DNA is TGTGCCAGCAGTGCCTGGACCCCGGACAGGAGCAATGAAAAACTGTTTTTT. Its translation is CASSAWTPDRSNEKLFF.